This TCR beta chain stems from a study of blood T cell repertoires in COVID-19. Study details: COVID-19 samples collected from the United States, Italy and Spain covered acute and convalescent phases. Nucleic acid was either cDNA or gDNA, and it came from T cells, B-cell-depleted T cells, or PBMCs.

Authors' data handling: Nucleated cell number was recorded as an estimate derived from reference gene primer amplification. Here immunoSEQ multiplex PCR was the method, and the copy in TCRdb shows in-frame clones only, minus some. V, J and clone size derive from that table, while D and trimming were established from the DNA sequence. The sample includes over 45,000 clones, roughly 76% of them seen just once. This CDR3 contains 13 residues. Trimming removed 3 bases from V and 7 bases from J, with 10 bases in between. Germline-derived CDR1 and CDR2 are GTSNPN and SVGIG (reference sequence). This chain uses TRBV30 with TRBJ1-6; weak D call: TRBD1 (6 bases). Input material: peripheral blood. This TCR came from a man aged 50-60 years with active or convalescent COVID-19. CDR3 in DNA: TGTGCCTGGAGGGTACAGGGAAATTCACCCCTCCACTTT. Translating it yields CAWRVQGNSPLHF.